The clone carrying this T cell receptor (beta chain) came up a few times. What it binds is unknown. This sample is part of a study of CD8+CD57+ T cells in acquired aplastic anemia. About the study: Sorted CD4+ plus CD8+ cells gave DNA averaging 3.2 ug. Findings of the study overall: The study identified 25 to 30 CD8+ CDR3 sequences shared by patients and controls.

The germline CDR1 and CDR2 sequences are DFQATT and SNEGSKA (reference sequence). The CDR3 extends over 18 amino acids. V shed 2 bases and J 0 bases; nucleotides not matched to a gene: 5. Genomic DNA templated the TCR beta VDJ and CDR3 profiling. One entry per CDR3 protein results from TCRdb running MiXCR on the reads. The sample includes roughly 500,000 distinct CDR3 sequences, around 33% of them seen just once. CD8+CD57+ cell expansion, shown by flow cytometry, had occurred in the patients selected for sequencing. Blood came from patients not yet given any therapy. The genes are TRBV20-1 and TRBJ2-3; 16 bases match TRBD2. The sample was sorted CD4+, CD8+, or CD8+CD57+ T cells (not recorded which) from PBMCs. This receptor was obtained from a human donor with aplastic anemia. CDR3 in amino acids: CSARRGTSGRGSTDTQYF. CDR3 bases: TGCAGTGCTAGACGGGGGACTAGCGGGAGGGGTAGCACAGATACGCAGTATTTT.